This T cell receptor beta chain comes out of a study of blood T cell repertoires in COVID-19. Study context: The samples span acute and convalescent COVID-19 from the United States, Italy and Spain. The analysed material was cDNA or gDNA that came from T cells, B-cell-depleted T cells, or PBMCs.

Original methodology: Reference gene primer amplification yielded estimated nucleated cell counts. The table came from immunoSEQ multiplex PCR; TCRdb's copy has only in-frame clones and leaves some out. That table gives V, J and clone size, and the DNA gave D and trimming. This sample carries a few hundred thousand clones, over 85% of them seen once, and the ten largest clones take 1.8%. Patients of the Seattle cohort, enrolled during active infection, were followed longitudinally. The length of the CDR3 is 16 residues. V dropped 1 base and J dropped 6; count of bases not matched to a gene: 8. Germline values: CDR1 SSHAT, CDR2 FNYEAQ (reference sequence).

This receptor was obtained from a woman aged 30 to 39 with COVID-19, enrolled during active disease. The sequenced sample consisted of peripheral blood. J is TRBJ2-1 and V is TRBV7-7, with TRBD1 identical over 8 bases. The CDR3 here is CASSLVWTGPGNEQFF. The CDR3 bases are TGTGCCAGCAGCTTAGTTTGGACAGGGCCAGGCAATGAGCAGTTCTTC.